This T cell receptor (beta chain) originates from a study of cytomegalovirus exposure and HLA in healthy donors. Study-level information: The platform used for the 120 or so validation repertoires matched that of the roughly 700 first-cohort repertoires, a later analysis reported.

The CDR3 extends over 13 amino acids. CDR1 MNHEY and CDR2 SMNVEV come from the germline V gene (reference sequence). V shed 3 bases and J shed 5 bases, with 10 bases lying between them. Worth noting for this clone: Antigen specificity is unknown.

Sequencing used immunoSEQ multiplex PCR; TCRdb keeps in-frame clones, though not all of them. The data hold some 180,000 clones, with around nine tenths observed a single time. The donors were members of the roughly 120-subject validation cohort (separate from the approximately 670-subject first cohort). Findings and caveats of the study: The classifier, whose performance was assessed in both the original and validation cohorts, reportedly diagnosed cytomegalovirus status with high specificity and sensitivity.

The sequence derives from a man between 25 and 39 years old in good health and CMV-seropositive. The chain is built from TRBV27 and TRBJ1-2; D possibly corresponds to TRBD1 (5 bases). The sample comprised PBMCs. In DNA, the CDR3 is TGTGCCAGCAGTTTTTCGCAGGGATATGGCTACACCTTC. Amino acids: CASSFSQGYGYTF.